These 10 T cell receptor beta chains came from one sample sequenced in a study of neurological immune-mediated disorders. Each CDR3 protein gets one entry after TCRdb re-called the 5' RACE reads with MiXCR. The sample has roughly 52,000 distinct CDR3 sequences; just under 6% are singletons. The sequenced material came from CD4+ T cells from blood. These receptor sequences come from a woman aged 18-35 years with multiple sclerosis.

This clonotype was seen at least ten times. The J gene is TRBJ1-1, the V gene TRBV11-2; tentatively, D is TRBD1 (5 bases). Trimming pared 5 bases from V and 2 bases from J, leaving 21 bases between. CDR3 length: 17 amino acids. Germline lookup yields CDR1 SGHAT and CDR2 FQNNGV. The CDR3 region has the DNA TGTGCCAGCAGCGCATACAACAGCCGGGGCCGAAACACTGAAGCTTTCTTT. It codes for CASSAYNSRGRNTEAFF. The full variable domain, with the rest looked up from reference TRBV11-2 and TRBJ1-1, is EAGVAQSPRYKIIEKRQSVAFWCNPISGHATLYWYQQILGQGPKLLIQFQNNGVVDDSQLPKDRFSAERLKGVDSTLKIQPAKLEDSAVYLCASSAYNSRGRNTEAFFGQGTRLTVV.

This clonotype was observed at least ten times. The chain combines TRBV18 with TRBJ2-7; possible D gene TRBD1, 5 bases. The CDR3 runs to 17 residues. The germline V gene has CDR1 KGHSH and CDR2 LQKENI. The CDR3 DNA reads as TGTGCCAGCTCATCACCGGTAAACAGGACCTTTTCCTACGAGCAGTACGTC. The encoded protein is CASSSPVNRTFSYEQYV.

This clonotype showed up many times. J is TRBJ2-2 and V is TRBV6-5; the match to TRBD1 covers 7 bases. Germline CDR1 reads MNHEY; CDR2 reads SVGAGI. Unmatched junction bases numbered 6, after V lost 5 bases and J lost 0 bases. The CDR3 loop spans 16 amino acids. CDR3 region: CASSITGTANTGELFF. Written as DNA, the CDR3 is TGTGCCAGCAGTATAACCGGGACAGCGAACACCGGGGAGCTGTTTTTT.

This clonotype was counted many times. The chain has TRBV6-1 and TRBJ2-2; no clear D gene. The germline V and J ends were trimmed by 5 bases and 6 bases, with 7 bases remaining between them. CDR3 length: 12 amino acids. Germline V gene sequence: CDR1 MNHNS, CDR2 SASEGT. CDR3 sequence: CASSTFAGELFF. The CDR3, as DNA: TGTGCCAGCAGTACATTTGCCGGGGAGCTGTTTTTT.

In its sample, this clonotype was seen many times. The rearrangement links TRBV20-1 to TRBJ2-5; a weak D match, TRBD2 (5 bases). The CDR3 has 14 residues. The germline V and J ends were trimmed by 2 bases and 1 base, with 11 bases remaining between them. Germline V gene data show CDR1 as DFQATT and CDR2 as SNEGSKA (reference sequence). CDR3 in DNA: TGCAGTGCTAGACGGGGTGGAATCCAAGAGACCCAGTACTTC. Translated: CSARRGGIQETQYF.

By sample share, this clonotype is medium-sized. The junction departs from the called germline gene at one end, perhaps through a read error. The chain joins TRBV7-7 to TRBJ2-5; D not certain. The germline V gene has CDR1 SSHAT and CDR2 FNYEAQ (reference sequence). The CDR3 has 13 amino acids. CDR3 loop: CASSLNLGETQYF. The CDR3 DNA reads as TGTGCTAGCAGCTTAAATCTTGGGGAGACCCAGTACTTC.

This clonotype was counted ten times or more. The rearrangement joins TRBV5-8 to TRBJ2-7; either TRBD1 or TRBD2 may supply D (5 bases each). Germline loops: CDR1 SGHTS, CDR2 YDEGEE. This CDR3 spans 17 amino acids. The ends were cut back, 1 base at V and 4 bases at J, with 21 bases in the middle. Here the CDR3 DNA reads TGTGCCAGCAGCTTGCGAGGTAAAGAGGGGATTAAATACGAGCAGTACGTC. This encodes CASSLRGKEGIKYEQYV.

This clonotype has at least ten counts. This chain joins TRBV6-2 or TRBV6-3 and TRBJ2-5; 11 positions match TRBD2. Germline loops: CDR1 MNHEY, CDR2 SVGEGT. With 6 bases clipped from V and 5 bases from J, the junction kept 17 bases outside the gene matches. This CDR3 is 18 amino acids long. The CDR3 DNA is TGTGCCAGCAGCGACCCTAAACGGGCTAGCGGGAGGTCGGAGACCCAGTACTTC. Translated, it gives CASSDPKRASGRSETQYF.

At least ten counts were recorded for this clonotype. The V gene is TRBV6-5, the J gene TRBJ1-5, with D possibly matching TRBD1 (6 bases). V gave up 10 bases and J gave up 4 bases, with 20 bases separating them. This CDR3 is 15 amino acids long. The germline gives CDR1 MNHEY, CDR2 SVGAGI. CDR3 sequence reads: CATRLYRDGNQPQHF. CDR3 coding DNA: TGTGCCACGCGGTTGTACAGGGACGGTAATCAGCCCCAGCATTTT.

This clonotype came up many times. The chain recombines TRBV9 with TRBJ2-5; 9 bases line up with TRBD2. The CDR3 length is 17 residues. CDR1 and CDR2 (germline): SGDLS, YYNGEE. V trimming: 0 bases; J trimming: 7 bases; junction bases outside the gene matches: 13. CDR3 DNA: TGTGCCAGCAGCGTAGATAATAGCGGGAGTGGGATGGGGACCCAGTACTTC. Protein: CASSVDNSGSGMGTQYF.